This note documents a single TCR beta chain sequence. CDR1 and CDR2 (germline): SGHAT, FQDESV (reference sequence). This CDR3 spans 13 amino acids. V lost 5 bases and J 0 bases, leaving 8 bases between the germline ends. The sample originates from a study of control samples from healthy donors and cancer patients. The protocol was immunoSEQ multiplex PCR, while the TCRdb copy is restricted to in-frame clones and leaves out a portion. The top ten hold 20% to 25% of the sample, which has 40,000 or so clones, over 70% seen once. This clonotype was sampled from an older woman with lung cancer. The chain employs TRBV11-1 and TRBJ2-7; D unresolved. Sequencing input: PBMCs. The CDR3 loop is CASSISYSYEQYF. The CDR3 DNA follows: TGTGCCAGCAGCATCTCCTACTCCTACGAGCAGTACTTC.